Below are 20 T cell receptor beta chains sequenced from a single sample in a study of blood T cell repertoires in COVID-19 (dated by TCRdb to about 2020). The library was made by the immunoSEQ multiplex PCR assay. TCRdb retrieved this table from immuneACCESS and kept in-frame rearrangements only. Not all clones are present; in checked studies, unresolved V genes account for under half, and no reason is known for the remainder. The sample table shows roughly 190,000 clones, and approximately 89% are seen once. The ten largest clones take up roughly 8.2% of the sample. The source material was peripheral blood. These receptors came from a woman aged 60 to 75 with acute or convalescent COVID-19.

This chain connects TRBV6-5 to TRBJ2-5, with a tentative D call TRBD1 (5 bases). V dropped 6 bases and J dropped 3 bases, with 5 bases sitting between them. The CDR3 totals 11 residues. CDR1 is MNHEY and CDR2 is SVGAGI in the germline V gene. The CDR3 loop reads CASRTEETQYF. The DNA of the CDR3 is TGTGCCAGCAGGACAGAAGAGACCCAGTACTTC.

This chain joins TRBV4-2 and TRBJ2-1; D may be TRBD2 (6 bases). The CDR3 has 18 amino acids. Germline values: CDR1 LGHNA, CDR2 YNFKEQ. The germline V and J ends were trimmed by 1 base and 3 bases, with 19 bases remaining between them. The CDR3 sequence: CASSQGGGSGSFYNEQFF. CDR3 DNA: TGTGCCAGCAGCCAAGGAGGAGGCAGCGGGTCCTTCTACAATGAGCAGTTCTTC.

The V and J genes are TRBV6-1 and TRBJ2-1; a weak D match, TRBD1 (6 bases). CDR3 size: 15 residues. Between the trimmed V and J ends, which lost 2 bases and 10 bases, there was a span of 18 bases. The germline gives CDR1 MNHNS, CDR2 SASEGT. CDR3: CASSESRTVIGEQFF. The CDR3 nucleotides read TGTGCCAGCAGTGAATCGAGGACAGTAATAGGCGAGCAGTTCTTC.

Only a few counts were recorded for this clone. The J gene is TRBJ2-1, the V gene TRBV10-3; weak D call: TRBD2 (7 bases). V was cut by 3 bases and J by 7 bases, with 16 bases left in between. The CDR3 extends over 15 amino acids. Germline V lookup: CDR1 ENHRY, CDR2 SYGVKD. CDR3 in amino acids: CAISDKGEGRNEQFF. CDR3 nucleotide sequence: TGTGCCATCAGTGACAAGGGGGAGGGAAGGAATGAGCAGTTCTTC.

The chain is built from TRBV25-1 and TRBJ2-2, with a tentative D call TRBD1 (6 bases). V was shortened by 11 bases and J by 4 bases, with 14 bases between the two germline ends. Germline-derived CDR1 and CDR2 are MGHDK and SYGVNS. The CDR3 length is 13 residues. CDR3 coding DNA: TGTGCCTGTAGGGAGACAGGCACCGGGGAGCTGTTTTTT. Translating it yields CACRETGTGELFF.

This clone was counted between two and nine times. The chain employs TRBV7-9 and TRBJ2-7; 13 positions match TRBD2. Germline trimming cut 8 bases from V and 0 bases from J; bases unmatched to any gene: 16. CDR3 length: 19 residues. Germline V lookup: CDR1 SEHNR, CDR2 FQNEAQ (reference sequence). CDR3: CASPMRVTSGRASSYEQYF. CDR3 DNA: TGTGCCAGCCCGATGCGGGTAACTAGCGGGAGGGCCAGCTCCTACGAGCAGTACTTC.

This chain connects TRBV7-8 to TRBJ2-7; possible D gene TRBD2, 5 bases. Germline V gives CDR1 SGHVS, CDR2 FQNEAQ. V was shortened by 4 bases and J by 2 bases, with 15 bases between the two germline ends. The CDR3 consists of 15 residues. The CDR3 loop is CASSSSGTAAYEQYF. DNA of the CDR3: TGTGCCAGCAGCTCCAGCGGAACTGCTGCCTACGAGCAGTACTTC.

The rearrangement uses TRBV6-5 and TRBJ1-1; TRBD1 matches at 7 bases. The CDR3 is 14 residues long. The germline gives CDR1 MNHEY, CDR2 SVGAGI. V shed 5 bases, J shed 4 bases, and the junction held 7 bases outside the gene matches. Written as DNA, the CDR3 is TGTGCCAGCAGTAACCGACAGGGAGGCACTGAAGCTTTCTTT. Protein: CASSNRQGGTEAFF.

The chain has TRBV11-2 and TRBJ2-3; 8 nucleotides line up with TRBD1. This CDR3 is 17 amino acids long. Germline loops: CDR1 SGHAT, CDR2 FQNNGV. The V gene end was trimmed by 1 base and the J gene end by 0 bases; junction bases not matched to a gene: 6. The CDR3: CASSLGDRGGSTDTQYF. For the CDR3, the DNA is TGTGCCAGCAGCTTAGGAGACAGGGGAGGAAGCACAGATACGCAGTATTTT.

This chain uses TRBV27 with TRBJ1-1; unclear D gene. The CDR3 spans 11 residues. Germline V gene lookup returns CDR1 MNHEY and CDR2 SMNVEV (reference sequence). Trimming took 3 bases from V and 6 from J, leaving 5 bases between them. CDR3 sequence: CASSFGAEAFF. The CDR3 DNA reads TGTGCCAGCAGTTTCGGGGCTGAAGCTTTCTTT.

The V gene is TRBV10-3, the J gene TRBJ2-7; a possible D gene is TRBD1 (6 bases). Trimming shortened V by 8 bases and J by 0 bases, and 17 bases separated the two germline ends. The CDR3 length is 15 residues. Germline V lookup: CDR1 ENHRY, CDR2 SYGVKD. As DNA, the CDR3 is TGTGCCATCGGACAGAGACAGTTTATCTCCTACGAGCAGTACGTC. As protein: CAIGQRQFISYEQYV.

The chain is built from TRBV30 and TRBJ2-1; 8 nucleotides match TRBD2. This CDR3 is 14 amino acids long. Looked up from germline, CDR1 is GTSNPN and CDR2 is SVGIG (reference sequence). V gave up 0 bases and J gave up 2 bases; unmatched junction bases: 0. CDR3: CAWSVAGAYNEQFF. CDR3 DNA sequence: TGTGCCTGGAGTGTAGCGGGAGCCTACAATGAGCAGTTCTTC.

V is TRBV18 and J is TRBJ2-1; D possibly corresponds to TRBD2 (5 bases). The ends were cut back, 3 bases at V and 9 bases at J, with 24 bases in the middle. The length of the CDR3 is 17 residues. CDR1 and CDR2 (germline): KGHSH, LQKENI. The CDR3 is CASSPPTRGSGVGEQFF. CDR3 nucleotides: TGTGCCAGCTCACCCCCGACAAGAGGGAGTGGGGTTGGTGAGCAGTTCTTC.

This chain connects TRBV5-1 to TRBJ1-6; D gene ambiguous. Germline V lookup: CDR1 SGHRS, CDR2 YFSETQ. Trimming removed 3 bases from V and 9 bases from J, with 16 bases in between. There are 15 residues in the CDR3. The CDR3 here is CASSYYFHGSSPLHF. DNA of the CDR3: TGCGCCAGCAGCTACTACTTCCACGGTAGTTCACCCCTCCACTTT. Full variable domain (missing parts from reference TRBV5-1 and TRBJ1-6): KAGVTQTPRYLIKTRGQQVTLSCSPISGHRSVSWYQQTPGQGLQFLFEYFSETQRNKGNFPGRFSGRQFSNSRSEMNVSTLELGDSALYLCASSYYFHGSSPLHFGNGTRLTVT.

The chain uses TRBV15 and TRBJ1-5, with 10 positions matching TRBD1. The CDR3 is 16 residues long. The germline CDR1 and CDR2 sequences are LNHNV and YYDKDF (reference sequence). V lost 3 bases to trimming and J lost 3 bases; unmatched junction nucleotides: 5. CDR3 residues: CATSSWDRGFNQPQHF. The CDR3 region has the DNA TGTGCCACCAGCAGCTGGGACAGGGGATTCAATCAGCCCCAGCATTTT.

This clone turned up a few times. The chain combines TRBV28 with TRBJ2-5; D not resolved. The length of the CDR3 is 11 residues. Germline V CDR1 and CDR2: MDHEN, SYDVKM. Trimming left V 9 bases short and J 5 bases short, with 10 bases between. Written as DNA, the CDR3 is TGTGCCAGTACAAACGGGGAGACCCAGTACTTC. As protein: CASTNGETQYF. Variable domain in full (rest from reference TRBV28 and TRBJ2-5): DVKVTQSSRYLVKRTGEKVFLECVQDMDHENMFWYRQDPGLGLRLIYFSYDVKMKEKGDIPEGYSVSREKKERFSLILESASTNQTSMYLCASTNGETQYFGPGTRLLVL.

Many counts were recorded for this clone. V is TRBV5-1 and J is TRBJ1-1; possibly TRBD1 for D (5 bases). Trimming shortened V by 5 bases and J by 4 bases, and 15 bases separated the two germline ends. Looked up from germline, CDR1 is SGHRS and CDR2 is YFSETQ. The CDR3 has 14 residues. This CDR3 reads CASSDQGPRTEAFF. The CDR3 DNA reads as TGCGCCAGCAGTGATCAGGGTCCGCGCACTGAAGCTTTCTTT. The entire variable domain, with the rest obtained from reference TRBV5-1 and TRBJ1-1, is as follows: KAGVTQTPRYLIKTRGQQVTLSCSPISGHRSVSWYQQTPGQGLQFLFEYFSETQRNKGNFPGRFSGRQFSNSRSEMNVSTLELGDSALYLCASSDQGPRTEAFFGQGTRLTVV.

CDR3 amino acids: CSVADSHSNQPQHF. CDR3 bases: TGCAGCGTTGCTGACAGCCATAGCAATCAGCCCCAGCATTTT. V and J are TRBV29-1 and TRBJ1-5; TRBD1 is a possible D gene (5 bases). The CDR3 is 14 amino acids. Looked up from germline, CDR1 is SQVTM and CDR2 is ANQGSEA. V lost 4 bases, J lost 0 bases, and 10 bases lay in between.

This chain joins TRBV5-1 and TRBJ1-1; D may be TRBD1 (6 bases). CDR3 length: 16 residues. CDR1 is SGHRS, CDR2 YFSETQ, per germline. V gave up 4 bases and J gave up 2 bases, with 18 bases separating them. In DNA, the CDR3 is TGCGCCAGCAGCACTCAACAGTGGGGGCCCAACACTGAAGCTTTCTTT. Translating gives CASSTQQWGPNTEAFF.

This chain joins TRBV29-1 and TRBJ1-2; D is unresolved. Germline V lookup: CDR1 SQVTM, CDR2 ANQGSEA. CDR3 length: 11 residues. V lost 3 bases, J lost 8 bases, and 10 bases lay in between. CDR3 sequence: CSVDRPLGYTF. The CDR3 DNA follows: TGCAGCGTTGACCGCCCTCTAGGCTACACCTTC.